This T cell receptor beta chain was recorded in a study of cytomegalovirus exposure and HLA in healthy donors. PCR used 60 Vbeta primers and 13 Jbeta primers. Libraries were prepared by immunoSEQ multiplex PCR; TCRdb keeps only in-frame clonotypes and omits some of them. In the table there are roughly 150,000 clones, more than 75% of which are singletons. The V and J ends lost 0 bases and 3 bases respectively, with 9 bases between them. The CDR3 is 14 amino acids. In germline, CDR1 is SGHRS, CDR2 YFSETQ. The TCR originated in a young woman in good health and CMV-seronegative. Sequences were obtained from PBMCs. The chain has TRBV5-1 and TRBJ1-1; D is unresolved. The CDR3 DNA reads TGCGCCAGCAGCTTGGTGGCAGCGGACACTGAAGCTTTCTTT. Its protein is CASSLVAADTEAFF.